A single sample gave rise to the 10 T cell receptor beta chains below, sequenced in a study of blood T cell repertoires in COVID-19. Measured with immunoSEQ multiplex PCR; TCRdb has only the in-frame clones, and not every one. This sample carries a few hundred thousand clones, 90% of them seen once, and the ten largest clones take 2.1%. The source material was peripheral blood. These receptors came from a woman aged 60-75 years with COVID-19, enrolled during active disease.

This rearrangement joins TRBV13 to TRBJ2-3; 9 nucleotides align to TRBD1. V shed 5 bases and J 4 bases; nucleotides not matched to a gene: 28. The CDR3 consists of 22 residues. Looked up from germline, CDR1 is PRHDT and CDR2 is FYEKMQ (reference sequence). In DNA, the CDR3 is TGTGCCAGCAGCCGAAGGTGGGCCAGAGGGTGGACGGGGACAGGGAACGCAGATACGCAGTATTTT. Its translation: CASSRRWARGWTGTGNADTQYF.

CDR3 sequence reads: CASSQRDRGSPNEKLFF. The CDR3, as DNA: TGTGCCAGCAGCCAAAGGGACAGGGGCAGTCCTAATGAAAAACTGTTTTTT. The chain combines TRBV7-6 with TRBJ1-4; 10 bases align to TRBD1. Germline assignment: CDR1 SGHVS and CDR2 FNYEAQ. The CDR3 is 17 residues long. V lost 5 bases, J lost 3 bases, and 9 bases stayed unmatched.

The chain joins TRBV7-9 to TRBJ1-1; D ambiguous. V dropped 1 base and J dropped 7 bases, with 10 bases sitting between them. Looked up from germline, CDR1 is SEHNR and CDR2 is FQNEAQ (reference sequence). CDR3 length: 13 residues. The CDR3 nucleotides are TGTGCCAGCAGCTTAGACATTCATCGTGAAGCTTTCTTT. Its translation is CASSLDIHREAFF.

J is TRBJ1-1 and V is TRBV18; D unresolved. Germline CDR1 and CDR2: KGHSH and LQKENI. V lost 2 bases to trimming and J lost 0 bases, with 7 bases between them. This CDR3 is 14 amino acids long. The chain's CDR3 is CASSPAQMNTEAFF. Written as DNA, the CDR3 is TGTGCCAGCTCACCAGCTCAGATGAACACTGAAGCTTTCTTT.

In this sample, this clone turned up a few times. The chain uses TRBV7-2 and TRBJ1-3; D might be TRBD1 (6 bases). This CDR3 region has 14 residues. CDR1 is SGHTA, CDR2 FQGNSA, per germline. Trimming removed 5 bases from V and 2 bases from J, with 10 bases in between. The CDR3 loop reads CASSPAGAGNTIYF. The CDR3 nucleotides read TGTGCCAGCAGCCCGGCAGGGGCTGGAAACACCATATATTTT.

In nucleotides, the CDR3 is TGTGCCAGCAGCTCGCAGGGGGGAGCGAGCACCGGGGAGCTGTTTTTT. As protein: CASSSQGGASTGELFF. The chain links TRBV7-3 to TRBJ2-2; weak D call: TRBD1 (7 bases). V was pared by 4 bases and J by 4 bases, with 16 bases between. CDR3 size: 16 residues. Germline V lookup: CDR1 SGHTA, CDR2 FQGTGA.

This clone was picked up one time. The V call is TRBV24-1, the J call TRBJ2-2; no definite D call. V shed 4 bases and J shed 6 bases, with 11 bases lying between them. CDR1 is KGHDR, CDR2 SFDVKD, per germline. CDR3 length: 14 amino acids. The DNA of the CDR3 is TGTGCCACCAGTGAGCCTATCCGTCCCGGGGAGCTGTTTTTT. Protein product: CATSEPIRPGELFF.

This clone came up once. The genes are TRBV6-5 and TRBJ1-1, with D possibly being TRBD1 (6 bases). Germline-derived CDR1 and CDR2 are MNHEY and SVGAGI. CDR3 length equals 14 residues. Trimming shortened V by 2 bases and J by 1 base, and 8 bases separated the two germline ends. CDR3 protein: CASSYQTGNTEAFF. The CDR3 DNA is TGTGCCAGCAGTTACCAGACAGGGAACACTGAAGCTTTCTTT.

V gene TRBV7-2 combines with J gene TRBJ1-5, with TRBD1 matching 8 bases. Trimming cost V 2 bases and J 11 bases; bases outside gene matches: 11. The CDR3 extends over 15 amino acids. Germline CDR1 reads SGHTA; CDR2 reads FQGNSA. Written as DNA, the CDR3 is TGTGCCAGCAGCTTAAGGACAGGGCCAGGAGGGGCCCAGCATTTT. As protein: CASSLRTGPGGAQHF.

J is TRBJ2-3 and V is TRBV19; a possible D gene is TRBD2 (5 bases). Germline V gives CDR1 LNHDA, CDR2 SQIVND (reference sequence). Trimming cost V 6 bases and J 4 bases, with 8 bases left between them. This CDR3 comprises 12 residues. The CDR3 region has the DNA TGTGCCAGTAGGGGTAGCGCAGATACGCAGTATTTT. Protein: CASRGSADTQYF.